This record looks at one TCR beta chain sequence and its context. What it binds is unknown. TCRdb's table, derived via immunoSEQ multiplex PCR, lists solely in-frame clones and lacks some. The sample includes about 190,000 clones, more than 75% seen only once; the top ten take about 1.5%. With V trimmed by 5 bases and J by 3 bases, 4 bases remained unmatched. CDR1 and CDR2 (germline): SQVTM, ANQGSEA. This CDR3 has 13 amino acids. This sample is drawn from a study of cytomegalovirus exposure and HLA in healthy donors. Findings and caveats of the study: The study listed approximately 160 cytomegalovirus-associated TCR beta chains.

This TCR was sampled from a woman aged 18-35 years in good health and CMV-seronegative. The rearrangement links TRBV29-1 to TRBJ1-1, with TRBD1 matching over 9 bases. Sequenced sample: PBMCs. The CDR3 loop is CSVPTGGDTEAFF. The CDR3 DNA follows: TGCAGCGTTCCGACAGGGGGAGACACTGAAGCTTTCTTT. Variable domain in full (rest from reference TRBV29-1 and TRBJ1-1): SAVISQKPSRDICQRGTSLTIQCQVDSQVTMMFWYRQQPGQSLTLIATANQGSEATYESGFVIDKFPISRPNLTFSTLTVSNMSPEDSSIYLCSVPTGGDTEAFFGQGTRLTVV.